Listed below are T cell receptor beta chains from one sample, sequenced in a study of cytomegalovirus exposure and HLA in healthy donors. The repertoire was sequenced with immunoSEQ multiplex PCR; TCRdb's copy has only in-frame clones and lacks some. This table lists some 130,000 clones. Sequencing was carried out using PBMCs. All receptors come from a man aged 18 to 30 in good health and CMV-seronegative. CDR3s include the opening cysteine and the closing phenylalanine or tryptophan. A D gene is named only where the DNA matches it firmly.

cdr3_nt,cdr3_aa,j_call,d_call,v_call
TGTGCCACCTTAGCAACGGAGATCCACGAGCAGTACTTC,CATLATEIHEQYF,TRBJ2-7,.,TRBV28
TGTGCCAGCAGTTGGGGCGGGATCAACGAGCAGTACTTC,CASSWGGINEQYF,TRBJ2-7,.,TRBV2
TGTGCCAGCAGACCCCGATTAGACAGGGGTTGGGAAAAACTGTTTTTT,CASRPRLDRGWEKLFF,TRBJ1-4,TRBD1,TRBV6-4
TGTGCCAGCAGTTTACGGACAGCCTTTGAAGCTTTCTTT,CASSLRTAFEAFF,TRBJ1-1,.,TRBV28
TGTGCCAGCAGCTTAGTCGCAGGGATTAAGACTGAAGCTTTCTTT,CASSLVAGIKTEAFF,TRBJ1-1,.,TRBV7-9
TGTGCCAGCAGTCCCAGGGTGATTAGCAATCAGCCCCAGCATTTT,CASSPRVISNQPQHF,TRBJ1-5,.,TRBV28
TGCAGCGTTGACCCCAGCGGGGGGGGTGGGGAGACCCAGTACTTC,CSVDPSGGGGETQYF,TRBJ2-5,TRBD2,TRBV29-1
TGTGCCAGCAGGGGACAGGAGTATGGCTACACCTTC,CASRGQEYGYTF,TRBJ1-2,TRBD1,TRBV28
TGTGCCAGCAGCTTACCTACTTTATATGAAAAACTGTTTTTT,CASSLPTLYEKLFF,TRBJ1-4,.,TRBV5-8
TGTGCCAGCAGTCTAGTAGGGGAATACAATGAGCAGTTCTTC,CASSLVGEYNEQFF,TRBJ2-1,.,TRBV28
TGTGCCAGCAGGGGGACAGGGGAAGGAACCGGGGAGCTGTTTTTT,CASRGTGEGTGELFF,TRBJ2-2,TRBD1,TRBV6-1
TGCGCCAGCTCTCCGGGACAGGGAATCTCCTACGAGCAGTACTTC,CASSPGQGISYEQYF,TRBJ2-7,TRBD1,TRBV10-2
TGTGCCAGCAAACTCACAGGGTATAGCAATCAGCCCCAGCATTTT,CASKLTGYSNQPQHF,TRBJ1-5,.,TRBV27
TGTGCCAGCAGCTTTTACGGGGCAGATACGCAGTATTTT,CASSFYGADTQYF,TRBJ2-3,.,TRBV7-9
TGTGCCAGCGGCCGGGGTCCTAGCTCCTACGAGCAGTACTTC,CASGRGPSSYEQYF,TRBJ2-7,.,TRBV11-3